This T cell receptor beta chain derives from a study of response to subunit inactivated influenza vaccine. The junction had 6 bases not matched to a gene; V was cut back by 4 bases and J by 10 bases. The V gene's germline CDR1 is LNHNV and CDR2 YYDKDF (reference sequence). The CDR3 runs to 15 residues. TCRdb re-analysed the RT-PCR reads in MiXCR, keeping a single row per CDR3 protein. Altogether roughly 500,000 distinct CDR3 sequences are present, around 25% being singletons, with the ten largest covering 1.9%. This clonotype was observed many times. Its antigen is unidentified. Study-level points and caveats: Researchers suggested that each seasonal influenza vaccination recruits few new T cells.

The chain carries TRBV15 and TRBJ2-1; 14 bases map to TRBD2. Specimen: CD4+ T cells sorted from PBMCs, collected roughly 5 days after vaccination. This clonotype originated in a man aged 45-60 years who received an inactivated influenza vaccine. In DNA form, the CDR3 reads TGTGCCACCAGCACCGGACTAGCGGGGGGCAAGGAGCAGTTCTTC. Encoded protein: CATSTGLAGGKEQFF. The whole variable domain, remainder taken from reference TRBV15 and TRBJ2-1, is DAMVIQNPRYQVTQFGKPVTLSCSQTLNHNVMYWYQQKSSQAPKLLFHYYDKDFNNEADTPDNFQSRRPNTSFCFLDIRSPGLGDTAMYLCATSTGLAGGKEQFFGPGTRLTVL.